This T cell receptor beta chain appears in the sequencing data of a study of CD8+ T cells in alopecia areata. Across the whole study: Severity among treated patients was scored by the percentage of scalp area affected. General study findings and limits: Numerous clones, expanded in lesions, remained in scalp and blood during tofacitinib. Scalp specimens additionally yield sequences from normal skin's resident alphabeta T cells.

Once RNA had been extracted, it was reverse transcribed into cDNA to act as the sequencing template. Here immunoSEQ multiplex PCR was the method, and the copy in TCRdb shows in-frame clones only, minus some. This sample carries 200,000 to 250,000 clones, roughly 44% of them seen once, and the ten largest clones take approximately 2.4%. As concerns this clone: Antigen: not known.

As to treatment: oral pan-JAK inhibitor, 5-10 mg twice daily. Sequencing used CD4+ T cells sorted from blood, obtained around week 37, from a patient treated with tofacitinib. The source of this sequence is a human donor with alopecia areata.

The CDR3 nucleotides are TGTGCCAGCGGGACAGCCTACGAGCAGTACTTC. It is translated as CASGTAYEQYF. This chain connects TRBV10-3 to TRBJ2-7; the D gene is possibly TRBD1 (7 bases). Per the germline V gene, CDR1 is ENHRY and CDR2 is SYGVKD. This CDR3 spans 11 amino acids. V lost 10 bases and J 2 bases, leaving 9 bases between the germline ends.